These 11 T cell receptor beta chains were sequenced from one sample in a study of regulatory T cells in long-lasting Graves disease. Researchers made TCR beta libraries by using iRepertoire HTBI primers and running Arm-PCR on CDR3 regions. Using its own MiXCR run on the multiplex PCR reads, TCRdb lists one record per CDR3 protein. The data hold 530,000 or so distinct CDR3 sequences, with approximately 13% observed a single time. The time point: newly diagnosed GD, antithyroid drugs for less than 3 months. TCR sequences were obtained from RNA taken from PBMCs. These data were also reused for a study on T cells in Graves' hyperthyroidism and ophthalmopathy.

The sequences come from peripheral blood mononuclear cells (PBMCs), collected at new diagnosis, from a patient treated with antithyroid drugs. The receptor source for this set is a man aged 25 to 40 with Graves disease.

This clonotype was seen many times. The chain has TRBV29-1 and TRBJ1-1, with D perhaps matching TRBD1 (5 bases). Per the germline V gene, CDR1 is SQVTM and CDR2 is ANQGSEA. This CDR3 region has 11 residues. Trimming cost V 3 bases and J 7 bases, with 9 bases left between them. CDR3 bases: TGCAGCGTTGATGAGGGGAGTGAAGCTTTCTTT. The encoded protein is CSVDEGSEAFF. The full variable domain, completed using reference TRBV29-1 and TRBJ1-1, is SAVISQKPSRDICQRGTSLTIQCQVDSQVTMMFWYRQQPGQSLTLIATANQGSEATYESGFVIDKFPISRPNLTFSTLTVSNMSPEDSSIYLCSVDEGSEAFFGQGTRLTVV.

CDR3 loop: CASTRTGTTGELFF. The CDR3, as DNA: TGCGCCAGCACCCGGACAGGGACCACCGGGGAGCTGTTTTTT. The chain combines TRBV5-1 with TRBJ2-2; 8 nucleotides align to TRBD1. The CDR3 loop spans 14 amino acids. After removal of 6 bases from V and 4 bases from J, the junction contained 5 bases not matched to a gene. Looked up from germline, CDR1 is SGHRS and CDR2 is YFSETQ.

This clonotype was picked up many times. The chain uses TRBV20-1 and TRBJ2-1; D is perhaps TRBD2 (6 bases). The CDR3 has 16 amino acids. V dropped 7 bases and J dropped 7 bases, with 26 bases sitting between them. Germline V gives CDR1 DFQATT, CDR2 SNEGSKA (reference sequence). CDR3 bases: TGCAGTGGAAGGGTGACTTCCGGGAGTAAGGGGAATGAGCAGTTCTTC. This sequence encodes CSGRVTSGSKGNEQFF.

This clonotype has a count of ten or more. The chain carries TRBV7-2 and TRBJ1-1; TRBD1 agrees at 7 bases. Germline V CDR1 and CDR2: SGHTA, FQGNSA. V lost 4 bases to trimming and J lost 1 base; unmatched junction nucleotides: 6. This CDR3 is 15 amino acids long. For the CDR3, the DNA is TGTGCCAGCAGCTCCTCCGGGACAGAGAACACTGAAGCTTTCTTT. It translates to CASSSSGTENTEAFF.

This clonotype occurred many times. This chain links TRBV28 with TRBJ2-3, with D unclear. V gave up 2 bases and J gave up 6 bases, with 6 bases separating them. Per the germline V gene, CDR1 is MDHEN and CDR2 is SYDVKM. CDR3 length: 12 amino acids. CDR3 region: CASSLVFDTQYF. The CDR3 region has the DNA TGTGCCAGCAGTTTAGTGTTTGATACGCAGTATTTT.

In its sample, this clonotype was seen many times. This chain connects TRBV6-2 or TRBV6-3 to TRBJ2-7, with 9 nucleotides matching TRBD2. Germline V gene data show CDR1 as MNHEY and CDR2 as SVGEGT. This CDR3 spans 15 amino acids. Unmatched junction bases numbered 9, after V lost 6 bases and J lost 3 bases. CDR3 sequence: CASSPLPSGIYEQYF. The CDR3 bases are TGTGCCAGCAGCCCCCTCCCTAGCGGGATCTACGAGCAGTACTTC.

This clonotype was picked up many times. The chain couples TRBV6-1 to TRBJ2-1, with TRBD2 as a possible D gene (6 bases). This CDR3 is built from 13 residues. Trimming pared 6 bases from V and 8 bases from J, leaving 14 bases between. Germline-derived CDR1 and CDR2 are MNHNS and SASEGT. CDR3 in amino acids: CASSEGWRDEQFF. CDR3 nucleotide sequence: TGTGCCAGCAGCGAGGGTTGGAGGGATGAGCAGTTCTTC.

This clonotype was counted a few times. The V gene is TRBV13, the J gene TRBJ1-2; unclear D gene. Between the trimmed V and J ends, which lost 2 bases and 4 bases, there was a span of 14 bases. Germline assignment: CDR1 PRHDT and CDR2 FYEKMQ (reference sequence). This CDR3 comprises 15 residues. The CDR3: CASSLILETRYGYTF. CDR3 nucleotides: TGTGCCAGCAGCTTAATACTAGAAACTCGCTATGGCTACACCTTC.

This clonotype has more than one count but fewer than ten. The chain employs TRBV27 and TRBJ1-2, with D uncertain. Trimming removed 7 bases at V and 0 bases at J, with 9 bases between. This CDR3 is built from 13 residues. Per germline, CDR1 MNHEY and CDR2 SMNVEV (reference sequence). CDR3 amino acids: CASMAVANYGYTF. CDR3 DNA: TGTGCCAGCATGGCAGTGGCTAACTATGGCTACACCTTC.

This clonotype showed up many times. J is TRBJ1-1 and V is TRBV7-2; D is perhaps TRBD1 (5 bases). Trimming left V 4 bases short and J 12 bases short, with 15 bases between. The germline V gene has CDR1 SGHTA and CDR2 FQGNSA. The CDR3 covers 12 residues. CDR3 bases: TGTGCCAGCAGCTACCGGGGGGGGTCGCCTTTCTTT. Residues: CASSYRGGSPFF. Filled out from reference TRBV7-2 and TRBJ1-1, the complete variable domain reads GAGVSQSPSNKVTEKGKDVELRCDPISGHTALYWYRQSLGQGLEFLIYFQGNSAPDKSGLPSDRFSAERTGGSVSTLTIQRTQQEDSAVYLCASSYRGGSPFFGQGTRLTVV.

This clonotype was detected ten times or more. This sequence joins TRBV7-3 and TRBJ2-1; no firm D call. Germline V gives CDR1 SGHTA, CDR2 FQGTGA. Trimming pared 5 bases from V and 4 bases from J, leaving 12 bases between. The CDR3 loop spans 14 amino acids. DNA for the CDR3: TGTGCCAGCAGCCGTTCCTCTTTTTACAATGAGCAGTTCTTC. This translates into CASSRSSFYNEQFF. Looking up the rest from reference TRBV7-3 and TRBJ2-1 gives the full variable domain: GAGVSQTPSNKVTEKGKYVELRCDPISGHTALYWYRQSLGQGPEFLIYFQGTGAADDSGLPNDRFFAVRPEGSVSTLKIQRTERGDSAVYLCASSRSSFYNEQFFGPGTRLTVL.